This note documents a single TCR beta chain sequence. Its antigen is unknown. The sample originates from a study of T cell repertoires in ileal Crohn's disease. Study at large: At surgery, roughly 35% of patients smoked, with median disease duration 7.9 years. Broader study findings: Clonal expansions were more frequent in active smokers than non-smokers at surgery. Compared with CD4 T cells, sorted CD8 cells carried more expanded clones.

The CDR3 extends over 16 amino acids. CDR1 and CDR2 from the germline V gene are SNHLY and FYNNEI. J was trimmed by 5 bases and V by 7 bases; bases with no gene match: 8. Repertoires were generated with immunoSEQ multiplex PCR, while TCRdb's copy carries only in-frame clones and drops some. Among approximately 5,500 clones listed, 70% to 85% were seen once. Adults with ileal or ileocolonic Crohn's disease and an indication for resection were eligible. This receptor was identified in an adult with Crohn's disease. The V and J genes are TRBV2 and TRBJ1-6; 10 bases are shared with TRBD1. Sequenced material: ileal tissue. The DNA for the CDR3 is TGTGCCAGCATGAGGGACAGGGGATTCAATAATTCACCCCTCCACTTT. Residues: CASMRDRGFNNSPLHF. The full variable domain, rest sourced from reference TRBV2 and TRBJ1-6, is EPEVTQTPSHQVTQMGQEVILRCVPISNHLYFYWYRQILGQKVEFLVSFYNNEISEKSEIFDDQFSVERPDGSNFTLKIRSTKLEDSAMYFCASMRDRGFNNSPLHFGNGTRLTVT.